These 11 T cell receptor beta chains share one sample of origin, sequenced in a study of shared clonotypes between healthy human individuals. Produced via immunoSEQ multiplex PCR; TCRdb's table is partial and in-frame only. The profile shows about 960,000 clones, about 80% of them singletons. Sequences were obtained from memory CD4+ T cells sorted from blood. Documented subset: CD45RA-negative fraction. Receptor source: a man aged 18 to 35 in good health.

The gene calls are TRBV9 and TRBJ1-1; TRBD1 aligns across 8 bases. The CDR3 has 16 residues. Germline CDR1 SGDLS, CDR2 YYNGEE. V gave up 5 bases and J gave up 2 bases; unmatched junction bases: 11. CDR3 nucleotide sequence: TGTGCCAGCAGGTCCGGACAGGGCATAGTAAACACTGAAGCTTTCTTT. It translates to CASRSGQGIVNTEAFF.

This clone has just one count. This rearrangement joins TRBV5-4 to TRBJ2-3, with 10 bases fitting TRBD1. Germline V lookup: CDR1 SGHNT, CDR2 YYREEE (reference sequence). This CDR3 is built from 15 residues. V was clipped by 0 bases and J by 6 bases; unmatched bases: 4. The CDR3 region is CASSLVTGGLDTQYF. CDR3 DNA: TGTGCCAGCAGCTTGGTGACAGGGGGCTTGGATACGCAGTATTTT.

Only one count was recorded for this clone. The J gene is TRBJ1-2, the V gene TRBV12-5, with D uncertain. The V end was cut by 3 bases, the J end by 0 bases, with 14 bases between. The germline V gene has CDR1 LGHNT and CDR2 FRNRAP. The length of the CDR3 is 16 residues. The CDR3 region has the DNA TGTGCTAGTGGTTTTGCCCCCTTAAGGGCTAACTATGGCTACACCTTC. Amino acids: CASGFAPLRANYGYTF.

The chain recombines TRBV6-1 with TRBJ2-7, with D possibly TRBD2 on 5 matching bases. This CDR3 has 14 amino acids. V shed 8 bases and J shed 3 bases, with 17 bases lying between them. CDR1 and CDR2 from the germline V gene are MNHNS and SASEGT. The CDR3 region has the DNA TGTGCCAGCTTTGAGGGAACGGGCTACTACGAGCAGTACTTC. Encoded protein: CASFEGTGYYEQYF.

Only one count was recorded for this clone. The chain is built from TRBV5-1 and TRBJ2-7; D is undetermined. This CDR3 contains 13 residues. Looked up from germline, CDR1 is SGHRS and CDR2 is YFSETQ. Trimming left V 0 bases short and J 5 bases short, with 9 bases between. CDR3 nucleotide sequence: TGCGCCAGCAGCTTGGCCCCAGAGAACGAGCAGTACTTC. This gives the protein CASSLAPENEQYF.

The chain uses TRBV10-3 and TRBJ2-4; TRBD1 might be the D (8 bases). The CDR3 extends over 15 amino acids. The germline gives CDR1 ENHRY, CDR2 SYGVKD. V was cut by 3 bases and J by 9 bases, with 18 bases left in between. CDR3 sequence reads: CAISDQDREGVIQYF. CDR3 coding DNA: TGTGCCATCAGTGACCAGGACAGGGAGGGAGTCATTCAGTACTTC.

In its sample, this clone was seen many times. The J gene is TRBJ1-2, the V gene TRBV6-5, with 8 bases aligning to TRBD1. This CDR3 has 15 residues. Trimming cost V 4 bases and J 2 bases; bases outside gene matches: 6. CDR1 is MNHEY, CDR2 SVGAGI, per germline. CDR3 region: CASSSGQGINYGYTF. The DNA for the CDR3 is TGTGCCAGCAGTTCTGGACAGGGAATAAACTATGGCTACACCTTC.

The CDR3 loop is CASQGEENIQYF. The CDR3 region has the DNA TGCGCCAGCCAGGGGGAAGAAAACATTCAGTACTTC. The V gene is TRBV5-1, the J gene TRBJ2-4, with 7 bases identical to TRBD1. The germline V gene has CDR1 SGHRS and CDR2 YFSETQ. The CDR3 has 12 residues. The V gene end was trimmed by 7 bases and the J gene end by 5 bases; junction bases not matched to a gene: 3.

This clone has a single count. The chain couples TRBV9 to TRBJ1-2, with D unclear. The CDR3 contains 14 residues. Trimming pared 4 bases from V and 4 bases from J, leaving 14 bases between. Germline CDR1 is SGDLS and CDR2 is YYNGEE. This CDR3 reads CASSPEGSRYGYTF. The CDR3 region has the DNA TGTGCCAGCAGCCCCGAAGGCAGCCGCTATGGCTACACCTTC.

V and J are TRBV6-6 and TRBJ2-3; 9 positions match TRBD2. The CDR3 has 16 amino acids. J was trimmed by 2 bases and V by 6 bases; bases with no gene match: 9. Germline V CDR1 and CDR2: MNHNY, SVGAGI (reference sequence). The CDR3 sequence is CASSPRLAVLTDTQYF. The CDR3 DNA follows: TGTGCCAGCAGCCCCAGACTAGCGGTCCTCACAGATACGCAGTATTTT.

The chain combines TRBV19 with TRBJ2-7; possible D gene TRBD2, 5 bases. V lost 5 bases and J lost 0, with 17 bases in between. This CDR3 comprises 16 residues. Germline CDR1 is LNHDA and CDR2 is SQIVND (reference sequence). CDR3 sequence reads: CASSGGSLGNSYEQYF. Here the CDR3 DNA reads TGTGCCAGTAGTGGCGGGTCCCTCGGAAACTCCTACGAGCAGTACTTC. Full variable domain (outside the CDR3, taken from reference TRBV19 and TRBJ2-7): DGGITQSPKYLFRKEGQNVTLSCEQNLNHDAMYWYRQDPGQGLRLIYYSQIVNDFQKGDIAEGYSVSREKKESFPLTVTSAQKNPTAFYLCASSGGSLGNSYEQYFGPGTRLTVT.